The 20 T cell receptor beta chains presented below share a single source sample, sequenced in a study of T cell repertoires in cytomegalovirus infection. TCRdb called the reads again in MiXCR, with one record for every CDR3 protein. Of fewer than 550,000 distinct CDR3 sequences in the sample, roughly 31% were seen once. Sequencing input: PBMCs. These receptor sequences come from a human donor in good health (CMV status not recorded). Some clones in this sample may be carry-over from other donors' samples.

This clonotype was seen repeatedly, ten times or more. The genes are TRBV7-8 and TRBJ1-1; D unclear. The CDR3 is 15 amino acids. Germline V CDR1 and CDR2: SGHVS, FQNEAQ. Trimming removed 0 bases from V and 1 base from J, with 9 bases in between. CDR3 residues: CASSLAGQANTEAFF. The CDR3 nucleotides read TGTGCCAGCAGCTTAGCAGGGCAGGCGAACACTGAAGCTTTCTTT.

Ten or more counts support this clonotype. The chain recombines TRBV7-6 with TRBJ2-7, with D possibly matching TRBD1 (5 bases). This CDR3 spans 14 amino acids. Germline CDR1 SGHVS, CDR2 FNYEAQ. V gave up 2 bases and J gave up 0 bases, with 8 bases separating them. CDR3 sequence: CASSLTDSSYEQYF. The CDR3 coding sequence is TGTGCCAGCAGCTTAACTGACAGCTCCTACGAGCAGTACTTC.

The chain links TRBV29-1 to TRBJ2-6; TRBD1 or TRBD2 may be the D gene (5 bases each). The germline V and J ends were trimmed by 4 bases and 1 base, with 17 bases remaining between them. From germline, CDR1 is SQVTM and CDR2 ANQGSEA. This CDR3 is built from 17 residues. The CDR3 reads CSVADLRDRSGANVLTF. CDR3 nucleotide sequence: TGCAGCGTTGCAGATCTCAGGGACCGATCTGGGGCCAACGTCCTGACTTTC.

The genes are TRBV28 and TRBJ2-1, with a possible D match to TRBD2 (6 bases). CDR3 length equals 15 residues. In germline, CDR1 is MDHEN, CDR2 SYDVKM. Trimming stripped 8 bases from V and 3 bases from J, with 17 bases between. CDR3 sequence (DNA): TGTGCCAGCCGAAAGGGCAGGACTATCTACAATGAGCAGTTCTTC. Protein: CASRKGRTIYNEQFF. Combining the CDR3 with reference TRBV28 and TRBJ2-1 gives the whole variable domain DVKVTQSSRYLVKRTGEKVFLECVQDMDHENMFWYRQDPGLGLRLIYFSYDVKMKEKGDIPEGYSVSREKKERFSLILESASTNQTSMYLCASRKGRTIYNEQFFGPGTRLTVL.

Concerning this clonotype: One junction end disagrees with the germline gene, perhaps due to a read error. The chain couples TRBV3-1 to TRBJ2-3, with a tentative D call TRBD2 (6 bases). The CDR3 covers 15 residues. Germline CDR1 is LGHDT and CDR2 is YNNKEL (reference sequence). This CDR3 reads CAGSQGSSATDTQYF. The CDR3 bases are TGTGCCGGCAGCCAAGGGTCTAGCGCTACAGATACGCAGTATTTT.

This sequence joins TRBV19 and TRBJ2-3; 9 bases fit TRBD2. V lost 6 bases, J lost 4 bases, and 11 bases stayed unmatched. The CDR3 is made up of 16 amino acids. CDR1 is LNHDA and CDR2 is SQIVND in the germline V gene (reference sequence). DNA for the CDR3: TGTGCCAGTAGCCCCGAGGCGGGGGGGGCCCCAGATACGCAGTATTTT. Its protein product is CASSPEAGGAPDTQYF.

This clonotype has only a few counts. The chain joins TRBV5-6 to TRBJ2-1; D gene uncertain. V gave up 7 bases and J gave up 6 bases, with 8 bases separating them. CDR1 is SGHDT, CDR2 YYEEEE, per germline. The CDR3 has 11 residues. CDR3: CASGVINEQFF. The DNA of the CDR3 is TGTGCCAGCGGAGTAATCAATGAGCAGTTCTTC. The full variable domain, with the rest looked up from reference TRBV5-6 and TRBJ2-1, is DAGVTQSPTHLIKTRGQQVTLRCSPKSGHDTVSWYQQALGQGPQFIFQYYEEEERQRGNFPDRFSGHQFPNYSSELNVNALLLGDSALYLCASGVINEQFFGPGTRLTVL.

The chain carries TRBV7-9 and TRBJ2-1; tentative D call: TRBD1 (5 bases). V was pared by 6 bases and J by 5 bases, with 11 bases between. Germline-derived CDR1 and CDR2 are SEHNR and FQNEAQ (reference sequence). There are 13 residues in the CDR3. This CDR3 is CASSYVRDNEQFF. The CDR3 DNA sequence: TGTGCCAGCAGTTACGTCAGGGACAATGAGCAGTTCTTC.

The V gene is TRBV28, the J gene TRBJ1-1; no reliable D call. This CDR3 comprises 13 residues. CDR1 is MDHEN, CDR2 SYDVKM, per germline. Trimming removed 8 bases at V and 2 bases at J, with 12 bases between. CDR3 residues: CASSDLKNTEAFF. The CDR3 region has the DNA TGTGCCAGCTCGGACCTCAAAAACACTGAAGCTTTCTTT.

This clonotype has just a few counts. CDR3 sequence: CASSYSILTLGQGIETQYF. The CDR3 bases are TGTGCCAGCAGTTACTCGATACTCACGTTGGGACAGGGTATCGAGACCCAGTACTTC. V usage is TRBV6-5 and J usage is TRBJ2-5, with 9 bases fitting TRBD1. The CDR3 is 19 amino acids. Germline CDR1 and CDR2: MNHEY and SVGAGI. Germline trimming cut 0 bases from V and 5 bases from J; bases unmatched to any gene: 16.

J is TRBJ2-7 and V is TRBV5-4; perhaps TRBD2 as D (6 bases). Germline V lookup: CDR1 SGHNT, CDR2 YYREEE (reference sequence). The CDR3 is 12 amino acids. V gave up 9 bases and J gave up 6 bases, with 16 bases separating them. CDR3 amino acids: CANHGQGGEQYF. In DNA, the CDR3 is TGTGCCAACCACGGGCAGGGAGGCGAGCAGTACTTC.

This clonotype was recorded many times. The rearrangement uses TRBV20-1 and TRBJ1-6, with D perhaps matching TRBD1 (5 bases). The CDR3 spans 14 residues. Trimming pared 0 bases from V and 7 bases from J, leaving 10 bases between. In germline, CDR1 is DFQATT, CDR2 SNEGSKA (reference sequence). CDR3 sequence reads: CSARDRDFNSPLHF. The CDR3 nucleotides are TGCAGTGCTAGAGATCGGGACTTCAATTCACCCCTCCACTTT.

The V and J genes are TRBV4-2 and TRBJ2-7, with 10 bases lining up with TRBD2. The germline V gene has CDR1 LGHNA and CDR2 YNFKEQ. V was clipped by 0 bases and J by 6 bases; unmatched bases: 8. The CDR3 is 16 residues long. Here the CDR3 reads CASSQDPLAGHREQYF. The DNA for the CDR3 is TGTGCCAGCAGCCAAGACCCACTAGCGGGGCATCGCGAGCAGTACTTC.

This clonotype came up many times. The V call is TRBV19, the J call TRBJ1-3; no definite D call. Between the trimmed V and J ends, which lost 9 bases and 0 bases, there was a span of 12 bases. Germline loops: CDR1 LNHDA, CDR2 SQIVND (reference sequence). The CDR3 is made up of 14 amino acids. As DNA, the CDR3 is TGTGCCAGCGTTGTTCCAGGCTCTGGAAACACCATATATTTT. It codes for CASVVPGSGNTIYF. Full variable domain (rest looked up from reference TRBV19 and TRBJ1-3): DGGITQSPKYLFRKEGQNVTLSCEQNLNHDAMYWYRQDPGQGLRLIYYSQIVNDFQKGDIAEGYSVSREKKESFPLTVTSAQKNPTAFYLCASVVPGSGNTIYFGEGSWLTVV.

The chain recombines TRBV5-1 with TRBJ2-1, with 8 bases that match TRBD1. Losses at the gene ends were 0 bases for V and 9 bases for J; bases not matched to a gene: 8. The CDR3 has 15 amino acids. From germline, CDR1 is SGHRS and CDR2 YFSETQ. CDR3 residues: CASSLGDRGSVEQFF. As DNA, the CDR3 is TGCGCCAGCAGCTTGGGAGACAGGGGATCCGTTGAGCAGTTCTTC.

The CDR3 nucleotides are TGCAGTGCTAGTCCCTCGGGCAGCAACACTGAAGCTTTCTTT. This codes for CSASPSGSNTEAFF. The genes are TRBV20-1 and TRBJ1-1; D ambiguous. Looked up from germline, CDR1 is DFQATT and CDR2 is SNEGSKA (reference sequence). CDR3 length: 14 residues. With 3 bases removed from V and 2 bases from J, the gap between germline ends came to 13 bases.

The chain combines TRBV20-1 with TRBJ2-1, with D perhaps given as TRBD1 or TRBD2 (5 bases each). V was pared by 5 bases and J by 2 bases, with 16 bases between. In germline, CDR1 is DFQATT, CDR2 SNEGSKA (reference sequence). The CDR3 loop spans 15 amino acids. CDR3 nucleotides: TGCAGTGCTGGACTCCGGGACGCAACCTACAATGAGCAGTTCTTC. Translation gives CSAGLRDATYNEQFF.

This clonotype occurred many times. The rearrangement links TRBV4-1 to TRBJ1-1, with D tentatively TRBD1 (5 bases). Germline assignment: CDR1 MGHRA and CDR2 YSYEKL. This CDR3 has 15 residues. Trimming cost V 0 bases and J 5 bases, with 13 bases left between them. CDR3 DNA: TGCGCCAGCAGCCAAGAGGGGCTCGTGGTTACTGAAGCTTTCTTT. This gives the protein CASSQEGLVVTEAFF.

The chain carries TRBV5-5 and TRBJ1-4; TRBD1 agrees at 8 bases. The length of the CDR3 is 14 residues. CDR1 is SGHKS, CDR2 YYEKEE, per germline (reference sequence). Trimming removed 0 bases from V and 5 bases from J; junction bases left unmatched: 0. The CDR3 reads CASSLGDRNEKLFF. CDR3 bases: TGTGCCAGCAGCTTGGGGGACAGGAATGAAAAACTGTTTTTT.

This clonotype was seen only a few times. V usage is TRBV24-1 and J usage is TRBJ2-7; D is uncertain. Germline loops: CDR1 KGHDR, CDR2 SFDVKD. Deletions cut 1 base from V and 6 bases from J, with 9 bases between. The CDR3 is made up of 13 amino acids. The CDR3 DNA is TGTGCCACCAGTGATTTCCCCCCTACCGAGCAGTACTTC. This gives the protein CATSDFPPTEQYF.